This entry lists 30 T cell receptor beta chains sequenced from one sample in a study of shared clonotypes between healthy human individuals. Repertoires were generated with immunoSEQ multiplex PCR, while TCRdb's copy carries only in-frame clones and drops some. The table shows around 2.5 million clones, with under 95% occurring only once. Sequenced input: naive CD4+ T cells from PBMCs. Indicated subset: CD45RA+ positively selected. The receptors shown here come from a young man in good health. Some clones in this sample may be carry-over from other donors' samples.

V usage is TRBV5-4 and J usage is TRBJ1-4; D is undetermined. CDR1 and CDR2 (germline): SGHNT, YYREEE (reference sequence). The V and J ends lost 0 bases and 4 bases respectively, with 10 bases between them. The CDR3 is 15 residues long. The chain's CDR3 is CASSLAEDFNEKLFF. CDR3 coding DNA: TGTGCCAGCAGCTTGGCCGAGGACTTTAATGAAAAACTGTTTTTT.

In this sample, this clone turned up a few times. Different DNA sequences within this sample yield the same CDR3. The rearrangement uses TRBV5-1 and TRBJ1-1, with TRBD1 as a possible D gene (6 bases). This CDR3 is 14 amino acids long. V was shortened by 4 bases and J by 1 base, with 11 bases between the two germline ends. Germline CDR1 SGHRS, CDR2 YFSETQ. Here the CDR3 reads CASSLTGSNTEAFF. CDR3 in DNA: TGCGCCAGCAGCCTCACAGGGTCGAACACTGAAGCTTTCTTT.

This clone has a single count. CDR3 loop: CASSFYQGVGTEAFF. The CDR3 coding sequence is TGCGCCAGCAGCTTTTACCAGGGGGTCGGCACTGAAGCTTTCTTT. The V and J genes are TRBV5-1 and TRBJ1-1; 7 positions match TRBD1. In germline, CDR1 is SGHRS, CDR2 YFSETQ. The CDR3 contains 15 residues. Unmatched junction bases numbered 8, after V lost 2 bases and J lost 4 bases.

Note on this clone: The identical CDR3 is also encoded by other nucleotide sequences in the sample. The V call is TRBV5-1, the J call TRBJ2-7; D is uncertain. CDR3 length: 12 residues. From germline, CDR1 is SGHRS and CDR2 YFSETQ. With 3 bases removed from V and 1 base from J, the gap between germline ends came to 5 bases. The CDR3: CASSSPSYEQYF. The CDR3 DNA sequence: TGCGCCAGCAGCTCGCCGTCCTACGAGCAGTACTTC.

CDR3 sequence (DNA): TGTGCCACCAGCAGAGATTACGGAGCGAACGAGCAGTACTTC. As protein: CATSRDYGANEQYF. The chain links TRBV15 to TRBJ2-7; D is ambiguous. In germline, CDR1 is LNHNV, CDR2 YYDKDF (reference sequence). This CDR3 has 14 amino acids. Trimming took off 0 bases at V and 5 bases at J, with 11 bases between the two ends.

J is TRBJ2-1 and V is TRBV9, with a weak D call TRBD2 (6 bases). This CDR3 region has 15 residues. V dropped 4 bases and J dropped 4 bases, with 15 bases sitting between them. CDR1 is SGDLS and CDR2 is YYNGEE in the germline V gene. The CDR3 DNA reads TGTGCCAGCAGCACTAGCATAAGCCTATACAATGAGCAGTTCTTC. It codes for CASSTSISLYNEQFF.

The CDR3 DNA reads as TGTGCCAGCAGCTTAGGGCCTGGCGGCTATGGCTACACCTTC. This codes for CASSLGPGGYGYTF. This chain links TRBV7-9 with TRBJ1-2; D gene uncertain. The CDR3 sequence is 14 residues long. Germline assignment: CDR1 SEHNR and CDR2 FQNEAQ (reference sequence). Trimming took 1 base from V and 4 from J, leaving 10 bases between them.

The rearrangement links TRBV7-7 to TRBJ2-5, with 13 bases aligning to TRBD2. CDR1 and CDR2 from the germline V gene are SSHAT and FNYEAQ (reference sequence). The CDR3 is 16 residues long. V lost 5 bases to trimming and J lost 8 bases; unmatched junction nucleotides: 11. CDR3 nucleotides: TGTGCCAGCAGCCCTAGGTCTGGGACTAGCGGGGCCACCCAGTACTTC. This gives the protein CASSPRSGTSGATQYF. The full variable domain, its missing parts supplied by reference TRBV7-7 and TRBJ2-5, is GAGVSQSPRYKVTKRGQDVTLRCDPISSHATLYWYQQALGQGPEFLTYFNYEAQPDKSGLPSDRFSAERPEGSISTLTIQRTEQRDSAMYRCASSPRSGTSGATQYFGPGTRLLVL.

The CDR3 bases are TGTGCCAGCAGGTGGACCGGGACAGGCAAAAACAATGAGCAGTTCTTC. The encoded protein is CASRWTGTGKNNEQFF. The chain recombines TRBV27 with TRBJ2-1, with TRBD1 matching 8 bases. The J segment lost 5 bases and the V segment lost 6 bases, leaving 12 bases of the junction unmatched. CDR3 length: 16 residues. Germline values: CDR1 MNHEY, CDR2 SMNVEV (reference sequence).

Concerning this clone itself: The same CDR3 arises from other DNA sequences in this sample as well. CDR3 protein: CASSRGGSSGANVLTF. The CDR3, as DNA: TGTGCCAGCAGCAGAGGCGGTAGTTCCGGGGCCAACGTCCTGACTTTC. The chain is built from TRBV7-9 and TRBJ2-6; D call uncertain. Deletions cut 5 bases from V and 4 bases from J, with 15 bases between. The CDR3 is made up of 16 amino acids. The germline gives CDR1 SEHNR, CDR2 FQNEAQ (reference sequence).

The V and J genes are TRBV19 and TRBJ2-1; 10 positions agree with TRBD2. The CDR3 spans 17 residues. The trim removed 3 bases at V and 3 bases at J, leaving 8 bases unmatched. CDR1 and CDR2 from the germline V gene are LNHDA and SQIVND (reference sequence). The chain's CDR3 is CASSILAAGGIYNEQFF. DNA for the CDR3: TGTGCCAGTAGTATTCTGGCAGCGGGAGGGATCTACAATGAGCAGTTCTTC.

The V call is TRBV7-9, the J call TRBJ1-1, with D possibly being TRBD1 (6 bases). Trimming shortened V by 0 bases and J by 7 bases, and 15 bases separated the two germline ends. Germline CDR1 is SEHNR and CDR2 is FQNEAQ (reference sequence). CDR3 length: 15 amino acids. Here the CDR3 DNA reads TGTGCCAGCAGCTTAGCATCCAGGGGAGTTGTTGAAGCTTTCTTT. As protein: CASSLASRGVVEAFF.

Regarding this clone: Other nucleotide sequences in the sample specify the same CDR3. This sequence joins TRBV28 and TRBJ2-7; possible D gene TRBD2, 7 bases. The CDR3 covers 14 residues. Trimming left V 2 bases short and J 0 bases short, with 8 bases between. From germline, CDR1 is MDHEN and CDR2 SYDVKM. The CDR3 sequence is CASSLAGASYEQYF. CDR3 DNA sequence: TGTGCCAGCAGTTTAGCGGGGGCCTCCTACGAGCAGTACTTC.

The gene calls are TRBV7-9 and TRBJ1-5; D is ambiguous. CDR1 SEHNR and CDR2 FQNEAQ come from the germline V gene (reference sequence). V was cut by 5 bases and J by 3 bases, with 23 bases left in between. CDR3 length: 18 residues. The CDR3 loop is CASSPLRGRVTPNQPQHF. CDR3 bases: TGTGCCAGCAGCCCCTTGCGAGGGAGGGTGACGCCCAATCAGCCCCAGCATTTT.

The chain recombines TRBV19 with TRBJ2-1; maybe TRBD2 (6 bases). Trimming took 1 base from V and 4 from J, leaving 14 bases between them. The CDR3 is 16 amino acids. Germline values: CDR1 LNHDA, CDR2 SQIVND (reference sequence). The CDR3 protein is CASSIGGGAMYNEQFF. The CDR3 nucleotides read TGTGCCAGTAGTATAGGAGGCGGGGCGATGTACAATGAGCAGTTCTTC.

Here the CDR3 reads CASSSKPPRRGPYEQYF. The CDR3, as DNA: TGTGCCAGCAGCTCAAAACCCCCAAGGAGGGGGCCATACGAGCAGTACTTC. This rearrangement joins TRBV7-8 to TRBJ2-7, with D possibly matching TRBD1 (7 bases). The germline V and J ends were trimmed by 4 bases and 4 bases, with 23 bases remaining between them. The germline gives CDR1 SGHVS, CDR2 FQNEAQ. This CDR3 has 17 residues. Full variable domain (rest looked up from reference TRBV7-8 and TRBJ2-7): GAGVSQSPRYKVAKRGQDVALRCDPISGHVSLFWYQQALGQGPEFLTYFQNEAQLDKSGLPSDRFFAERPEGSVSTLKIQRTQQEDSAVYLCASSSKPPRRGPYEQYFGPGTRLTVT.

This clone showed up just once. V and J are TRBV28 and TRBJ1-5; D remains unclear. Germline CDR1 and CDR2: MDHEN and SYDVKM. The CDR3 is 13 residues long. Trimming took off 6 bases at V and 5 bases at J, with 11 bases between the two ends. CDR3 in DNA: TGTGCCAGCAGAGTGTATGGCGATCAGCCCCAGCATTTT. Protein: CASRVYGDQPQHF. Supplemented by reference TRBV28 and TRBJ1-5, the full variable domain reads DVKVTQSSRYLVKRTGEKVFLECVQDMDHENMFWYRQDPGLGLRLIYFSYDVKMKEKGDIPEGYSVSREKKERFSLILESASTNQTSMYLCASRVYGDQPQHFGDGTRLSIL.

The genes are TRBV5-1 and TRBJ2-2, with 7 bases that match TRBD2. The CDR3 has 14 residues. From germline, CDR1 is SGHRS and CDR2 YFSETQ. The trim removed 0 bases at V and 11 bases at J, leaving 7 bases unmatched. CDR3 bases: TGCGCCAGCAGCTTGGTAACCGGGGAGGGCGAGCTGTTTTTT. It encodes CASSLVTGEGELFF.

This chain joins TRBV4-1 and TRBJ1-2, with D tentatively TRBD1 (6 bases). Per germline, CDR1 MGHRA and CDR2 YSYEKL. The CDR3 runs 15 residues. Between the trimmed V and J ends, which lost 0 bases and 8 bases, there was a span of 16 bases. The CDR3 loop is CASSQEGGTAAGYTF. DNA of the CDR3: TGCGCCAGCAGCCAAGAGGGGGGCACCGCGGCGGGCTACACCTTC.

This clone was detected once. The genes are TRBV7-2 and TRBJ2-2; no clear D. The CDR3 consists of 14 residues. The germline V and J ends were trimmed by 5 bases and 0 bases, with 7 bases remaining between them. CDR1 is SGHTA, CDR2 FQGNSA, per germline. The CDR3 reads CASSPATNTGELFF. The CDR3 bases are TGTGCCAGCAGCCCCGCCACGAACACCGGGGAGCTGTTTTTT.

The chain links TRBV14 to TRBJ1-5; no firm D call. V lost 1 base to trimming and J lost 6 bases, with 13 bases between them. This CDR3 region has 15 residues. Germline lookup yields CDR1 SGHDN and CDR2 FVKESK. CDR3 residues: CASSQGSGWAQPQHF. DNA of the CDR3: TGTGCCAGCAGCCAAGGAAGCGGGTGGGCTCAGCCCCAGCATTTT.

The chain employs TRBV5-4 and TRBJ2-1; TRBD2 matches at 7 bases. This CDR3 has 16 amino acids. J was trimmed by 2 bases and V by 0 bases; bases with no gene match: 5. Germline loops: CDR1 SGHNT, CDR2 YYREEE (reference sequence). The CDR3 protein is CASSLGAAGAYNEQFF. CDR3 bases: TGTGCCAGCAGCTTGGGGGCGGCGGGAGCCTACAATGAGCAGTTCTTC.

The J gene is TRBJ2-4, the V gene TRBV6-1; weak D call: TRBD1 (5 bases). The CDR3 extends over 14 amino acids. V lost 7 bases and J lost 5, with 15 bases in between. Per the germline V gene, CDR1 is MNHNS and CDR2 is SASEGT. The CDR3 coding sequence is TGTGCCAGCACCCACAGAGTAGGGGAAAACATTCAGTACTTC. Translated, it gives CASTHRVGENIQYF.

The chain is built from TRBV6-6 and TRBJ2-3; weak D call: TRBD1 (6 bases). This CDR3 is 16 amino acids long. Germline V gene data show CDR1 as MNHNY and CDR2 as SVGAGI (reference sequence). Trimming stripped 5 bases from V and 2 bases from J, with 17 bases between. CDR3 amino acids: CASSTPGALSTDTQYF. In DNA form, the CDR3 reads TGTGCCAGCAGTACACCAGGGGCACTCTCCACAGATACGCAGTATTTT.

This clone came up a few times. CDR3: CASRQRGVWVNTEAFF. CDR3 sequence (DNA): TGTGCCAGCAGACAAAGGGGCGTCTGGGTGAACACTGAAGCTTTCTTT. J is TRBJ1-1 and V is TRBV7-2, with a possible D match to TRBD1 (5 bases). Germline-derived CDR1 and CDR2 are SGHTA and FQGNSA. There are 16 residues in the CDR3. V lost 6 bases and J lost 0, with 17 bases in between.

The chain has TRBV29-1 and TRBJ1-5; 9 bases map to TRBD1. Germline trimming cut 3 bases from V and 4 bases from J; bases unmatched to any gene: 4. CDR1 is SQVTM, CDR2 ANQGSEA, per germline. The CDR3 has 14 amino acids. The CDR3 region is CSVDGTGSNQPQHF. CDR3 sequence (DNA): TGCAGCGTTGACGGGACAGGGTCGAATCAGCCCCAGCATTTT.

The CDR3 DNA follows: TGCGCCAGCAGTTCCGGGACAATCAAGGGCTCCTACGAGCAGTACTTC. This gives the protein CASSSGTIKGSYEQYF. The chain uses TRBV5-1 and TRBJ2-7, with TRBD1 as a possible D gene (6 bases). In germline, CDR1 is SGHRS, CDR2 YFSETQ. This CDR3 region has 16 residues. With 5 bases removed from V and 0 bases from J, the gap between germline ends came to 18 bases.

This chain joins TRBV5-1 and TRBJ2-1, with 8 nucleotides matching TRBD1. This CDR3 region has 21 residues. Per the germline V gene, CDR1 is SGHRS and CDR2 is YFSETQ. Trimming took 0 bases from V and 0 from J; bases not matched to a gene: 17. CDR3 protein: CASSLDLRTGHADGSYNEQFF. The CDR3 DNA is TGCGCCAGCAGCTTGGATTTGCGGACAGGGCACGCGGACGGCTCCTACAATGAGCAGTTCTTC.

The chain combines TRBV7-9 with TRBJ1-1, with D unresolved. V was cut by 2 bases and J by 12 bases, with 16 bases left in between. The CDR3 spans 13 residues. Looked up from germline, CDR1 is SEHNR and CDR2 is FQNEAQ (reference sequence). Here the CDR3 reads CASSLFEPVRPFF. The CDR3 DNA reads TGTGCCAGCAGCTTATTCGAGCCGGTCCGGCCTTTCTTT.

This sequence joins TRBV28 and TRBJ2-2; TRBD1 or TRBD2 may be the D gene (7 bases each). The germline V gene encodes CDR1 MDHEN and CDR2 SYDVKM. The CDR3 has 15 residues. Trimming took 7 bases from V and 6 from J, leaving 18 bases between them. CDR3 residues: CASTQGGGPAGELFF. CDR3 sequence (DNA): TGTGCCAGCACCCAGGGGGGAGGGCCGGCCGGGGAGCTGTTTTTT.